This TCR beta chain was found in a study of cytomegalovirus exposure and HLA in healthy donors (dated by TCRdb to about 2017). Turning to the overall study: According to a later analysis, the 120 validation repertoires were produced on the same platform as the 680 or so repertoires of the first cohort. A separate validation cohort of roughly 120 different subjects was used in addition to the approximately 700-subject first cohort. To predict cytomegalovirus infection status, the study combined high-throughput TCR immunosequencing, statistical association of individual TCRs with disease status, and machine learning. The study was designed to test whether signatures of past pathogen exposure could be identified by cataloging public T cell receptors. The investigation overall reported the following: Most TCR sequences were seen in very few donors, while some public TCRs were found in many individuals. Subsequent analysis determined that TCRs grouped into clusters in the first cohort also showed a tendency toward co-occurrence across the approximately 120 validation repertoires, and 94% of cluster scores exceeded 0. The authors suggested that the approach could potentially be extended to other disease states and immunological phenotypes. A later analysis had no HLA typing for the validation cohort, so co-occurrence there was scored across all 110 or so repertoires. A total of 150 or so TCR beta chains were listed by the study as associated with cytomegalovirus. Cytomegalovirus status was reported to be diagnosed by the classifier with high specificity and sensitivity in both the original and validation cohorts. A few of the identified cytomegalovirus-associated TCR beta chains were confirmed in vitro to be specific for cytomegalovirus antigens.

Library preparation was by the immunoSEQ multiplex PCR assay. On the authors' methods: To diagnose cytomegalovirus status from the catalog of TCR beta chain sequences, a statistical classification framework was built. The immuneACCESS repertoire file appears here via TCRdb, limited to in-frame rearrangements. These files lack a portion of the clones; in checked studies, under half of the deficit traces to unresolved V genes, and the cause of the others is not known. V and J calls and clone size are copied from that table; D and trimming were computed from the DNA. Within this sample are over 120,000 clones, with roughly 87% of them counted one time only. The ten most abundant clones make up 4.5% of the sample. This clone was detected only a few times. No cognate antigen has been identified for it. No much larger clonotype is one base removed from it; base qualities were not supplied. Spanning cysteine to phenylalanine, the CDR3 consists of 14 amino acids. Of the read, only the CDR3 DNA is kept; its 42 bases are in frame from base 1. Based on the germline V gene, the CDR1 and CDR2 sequences are SGHRS and YFSETQ. V is pared back by 0 bases and J by 4 bases, with 7 bases lying between the germline termini.

Donors formed part of the validation cohort, which comprised 120 subjects and was distinct from the first cohort of under 850 subjects. Material: PBMCs. In this chain, TRBV5-1 is recombined with TRBJ1-4, with a tentative D gene TRBD1 over 5 matching bases. This TCR was recovered from a man between 18 and 29 years old in good health and CMV-seropositive. The DNA sequence is TGCGCCAGCAGCTTGGGACAGATTAATGAAAAACTGTTTTTT. The encoded protein is CASSLGQINEKLFF.